This TCR beta chain was obtained from a study of T-cell memory formation after mild COVID-19. Regarding the study as a whole: Largely, contracting CD4+ clones fell within CM and EM, and contracting CD8+ clones within EMRA. What remained unconfirmed was the SARS-CoV-2 specificity of second-wave clones peaking on day 37.

TCRdb ran MiXCR on the 5' RACE reads and lists one entry per CDR3 protein. The top ten clones hold roughly 12% of a sample with 300,000 to 400,000 distinct CDR3 sequences, around 28% of them seen once. This clonotype appeared a single time. Its specificity is not known. The CDR3 has 17 residues. CDR1 is SGHAT and CDR2 is FQNNGV in the germline V gene. Trimming at V came to 4 bases and at J to 0 bases, leaving 7 bases not matched to a gene. The chain is built from TRBV11-2 and TRBJ2-1; 9 bases fit TRBD2. The source material was PBMCs or a T cell subset sorted from them (not recorded which). This receptor was identified in an adult woman who had mild COVID-19 (a few samples of this study predate the infection). Cell type and time point are not known. The CDR3 loop is CASSSLAGWGSYNEQFF. CDR3 sequence (DNA): TGTGCCAGCAGCTCGCTAGCGGGATGGGGCTCCTACAATGAGCAGTTCTTC.